The 23 T cell receptor beta chains reported below all come from one sample, sequenced in a study of control samples from healthy donors and cancer patients. Clones were sequenced by immunoSEQ multiplex PCR, and TCRdb holds only the in-frame ones, with some missing. The sample has 150,000 to 200,000 clones, approximately 90% seen once; the top ten hold approximately 1.4%. Sequencing was carried out using blood. These receptors came from a man aged 25 to 40 in good health.

Written as DNA, the CDR3 is TGTGCCAGCAGCTTCCCGAGGTCTGGGGCCAACGTCCTGACTTTC. This sequence encodes CASSFPRSGANVLTF. The chain recombines TRBV3-1 (or the pseudogene TRBV3-2) with TRBJ2-6, with D hard to call. Trimming took off 5 bases at V and 1 base at J, with 9 bases between the two ends. This CDR3 contains 15 residues. Germline V gene sequence: CDR1 LGHDT, CDR2 YNNKEL (reference sequence).

This clone was seen once. The rearrangement joins TRBV27 to TRBJ1-2; TRBD1 agrees at 8 bases. V was pared by 5 bases and J by 7 bases, with 6 bases of the junction left unmatched. The V gene's germline CDR1 is MNHEY and CDR2 SMNVEV (reference sequence). The CDR3 is 13 amino acids. CDR3 bases: TGTGCCAGCAGTCCAGGGGGCAGAGGTGGCTACACCTTC. Its translation: CASSPGGRGGYTF.

This chain connects TRBV7-2 to TRBJ2-4, with 7 bases fitting TRBD1. Germline V gene data show CDR1 as SGHTA and CDR2 as FQGNSA. The CDR3 is 15 amino acids. After removal of 5 bases from V and 5 bases from J, the junction contained 9 bases not matched to a gene. The CDR3 protein is CASSAIDRDQNIQYF. CDR3 DNA sequence: TGTGCCAGCAGCGCCATCGACAGGGACCAAAACATTCAGTACTTC.

The rearrangement uses TRBV6-5 and TRBJ2-6; D is unresolved. V was clipped by 4 bases and J by 0 bases, with 10 bases between them. The CDR3 spans 16 residues. Germline CDR1 and CDR2: MNHEY and SVGAGI. The CDR3 here is CASSFFKSSGANVLTF. CDR3 sequence (DNA): TGTGCCAGCAGTTTCTTCAAGAGCTCTGGGGCCAACGTCCTGACTTTC.

J is TRBJ2-7 and V is TRBV6-5, with a weak D call TRBD1 (6 bases). There are 15 residues in the CDR3. Germline V gene data show CDR1 as MNHEY and CDR2 as SVGAGI. Trimming cost V 3 bases and J 4 bases, with 16 bases left between them. The CDR3 DNA reads TGTGCCAGCAGTTATAATACAGGGAAGGCGTACGAGCAGTACTTC. Encoded protein: CASSYNTGKAYEQYF.

This sequence joins TRBV19 and TRBJ2-2; 8 bases line up with TRBD1. The germline CDR1 and CDR2 sequences are LNHDA and SQIVND (reference sequence). The length of the CDR3 is 17 residues. Trimming cost V 5 bases and J 5 bases; bases outside gene matches: 13. The CDR3 bases are TGTGCCAGTAGTCCCCGGACAGGGCGAATGATTACCGGGGAGCTGTTTTTT. Translation: CASSPRTGRMITGELFF. The full variable domain, with the rest looked up from reference TRBV19 and TRBJ2-2, is DGGITQSPKYLFRKEGQNVTLSCEQNLNHDAMYWYRQDPGQGLRLIYYSQIVNDFQKGDIAEGYSVSREKKESFPLTVTSAQKNPTAFYLCASSPRTGRMITGELFFGEGSRLTVL.

J is TRBJ1-4 and V is TRBV6-1, with TRBD1 as a possible D gene (5 bases). Germline loops: CDR1 MNHNS, CDR2 SASEGT. The CDR3 totals 16 residues. The V gene lost 2 bases and the J gene lost 7 bases, with 17 bases spanning the gap. CDR3 sequence (DNA): TGTGCCAGCAGTGAATTCGCCCCGGGGAGGGGTGAAAAACTGTTTTTT. Translating it yields CASSEFAPGRGEKLFF.

V is TRBV27 and J is TRBJ1-1; no clear D. Germline loops: CDR1 MNHEY, CDR2 SMNVEV (reference sequence). V lost 5 bases and J lost 4, with 17 bases in between. The CDR3 is 15 amino acids. DNA for the CDR3: TGTGCCAGCAGTCCATATGGGCTTGGAGGCACTGAAGCTTTCTTT. This codes for CASSPYGLGGTEAFF.

J is TRBJ2-7 and V is TRBV5-6; possibly TRBD1 for D (6 bases). V was cut by 7 bases and J by 3 bases, with 17 bases left in between. The V gene's germline CDR1 is SGHDT and CDR2 YYEEEE. The CDR3 length is 14 residues. The CDR3 reads CASGQQTVNYEQYF. The CDR3 coding sequence is TGTGCCAGCGGACAGCAGACAGTCAACTACGAGCAGTACTTC.

V and J are TRBV6-5 and TRBJ1-5; D is unclear. CDR3 length equals 14 residues. CDR1 is MNHEY and CDR2 is SVGAGI in the germline V gene. V lost 10 bases and J 0 bases, leaving 13 bases between the germline ends. The CDR3 DNA sequence: TGTGCCACCTATACAGTGACTAGCAATCAGCCCCAGCATTTT. It yields the protein CATYTVTSNQPQHF.

The chain combines TRBV12-5 with TRBJ1-1, with 7 bases identical to TRBD1. The CDR3 contains 15 residues. From germline, CDR1 is LGHNT and CDR2 FRNRAP. The V gene end was trimmed by 3 bases and the J gene end by 6 bases; junction bases not matched to a gene: 10. This CDR3 is CASGFRDRKGAEAFF. CDR3 nucleotides: TGTGCTAGTGGTTTCCGGGACAGAAAGGGGGCTGAAGCTTTCTTT.

The chain has TRBV5-1 and TRBJ1-2; 9 bases agree with TRBD1. CDR3 size: 15 residues. The germline V gene has CDR1 SGHRS and CDR2 YFSETQ. V dropped 4 bases and J dropped 4; count of bases not matched to a gene: 8. Written as DNA, the CDR3 is TGCGCCAGCAGCCCAAGACAGGGGGTTACCTATGGCTACACCTTC. It codes for CASSPRQGVTYGYTF.

As DNA, the CDR3 is TGTGCCAGCAGCCAAGGGGACAGGGGGGCGAGTGGCTACACCTTC. It specifies CASSQGDRGASGYTF. V is TRBV4-2 and J is TRBJ1-2; TRBD1 matches 11 bases. This CDR3 has 15 amino acids. The trim removed 1 base at V and 7 bases at J, leaving 5 bases unmatched. Germline assignment: CDR1 LGHNA and CDR2 YNFKEQ.

The genes are TRBV4-2 and TRBJ1-2, with 7 bases matching TRBD1. After removal of 0 bases from V and 1 base from J, the junction contained 8 bases not matched to a gene. This CDR3 contains 17 residues. From germline, CDR1 is LGHNA and CDR2 YNFKEQ. This CDR3 reads CASSQEVAQGFNYGYTF. The CDR3 DNA reads as TGTGCCAGCAGCCAAGAGGTGGCACAGGGGTTTAACTATGGCTACACCTTC.

The chain recombines TRBV18 with TRBJ1-1, with a weak D call TRBD1 (5 bases). This CDR3 region has 13 residues. The V gene's germline CDR1 is KGHSH and CDR2 LQKENI. The V end lost 3 bases, the J end lost 6 bases, and 11 bases lay between the germline ends. This CDR3 is CASSPQGWAEAFF. The CDR3, as DNA: TGTGCCAGCTCACCTCAGGGATGGGCTGAAGCTTTCTTT.

The J gene is TRBJ2-3, the V gene TRBV2, with 9 bases fitting TRBD2. Germline-derived CDR1 and CDR2 are SNHLY and FYNNEI. The CDR3 length is 16 residues. V lost 4 bases to trimming and J lost 6 bases; unmatched junction nucleotides: 11. The CDR3 nucleotides read TGTGCCAGCAGTGGTCTAGCGGGGTTCCGGCGGGATACGCAGTATTTT. Amino acid sequence: CASSGLAGFRRDTQYF. The whole variable domain, filled in from reference TRBV2 and TRBJ2-3, reads EPEVTQTPSHQVTQMGQEVILRCVPISNHLYFYWYRQILGQKVEFLVSFYNNEISEKSEIFDDQFSVERPDGSNFTLKIRSTKLEDSAMYFCASSGLAGFRRDTQYFGPGTRLTVL.

CDR3 residues: CASSNYGDTDTQYF. The CDR3 DNA sequence: TGTGCCAGCAGTAACTACGGGGACACAGATACGCAGTATTTT. The chain recombines TRBV6-2 or TRBV6-3 with TRBJ2-3; maybe TRBD2 (5 bases). V dropped 5 bases and J dropped 2 bases, with 11 bases sitting between them. The V gene's germline CDR1 is MNHEY and CDR2 SVGEGT. This CDR3 has 14 residues.

V usage is TRBV27 and J usage is TRBJ2-3; TRBD2 matches at 12 bases. The germline CDR1 and CDR2 sequences are MNHEY and SMNVEV (reference sequence). CDR3 length: 18 residues. Trimming removed 6 bases from V and 0 bases from J; junction bases left unmatched: 10. The CDR3 nucleotides read TGTGCCAGCAGATCGTTCGGGACTAGCGGGCCTAGCACAGATACGCAGTATTTT. It is translated as CASRSFGTSGPSTDTQYF.

The rearrangement uses TRBV7-9 and TRBJ2-7; no definite D call. CDR3 length: 14 residues. Per germline, CDR1 SEHNR and CDR2 FQNEAQ (reference sequence). V lost 5 bases, J lost 2 bases, and 13 bases lay in between. The CDR3: CASSLTPCPYEQYF. In DNA form, the CDR3 reads TGTGCCAGCAGCCTCACCCCCTGCCCCTACGAGCAGTACTTC. Looking up the rest from reference TRBV7-9 and TRBJ2-7 gives the full variable domain: DTGVSQNPRHKITKRGQNVTFRCDPISEHNRLYWYRQTLGQGPEFLTYFQNEAQLEKSRLLSDRFSAERPKGSFSTLEIQRTEQGDSAMYLCASSLTPCPYEQYFGPGTRLTVT.

This rearrangement joins TRBV7-9 to TRBJ2-3; 11 nucleotides agree with TRBD2. The V and J ends lost 2 bases and 5 bases, in that order; junction bases with no gene match: 6. Germline V gene sequence: CDR1 SEHNR, CDR2 FQNEAQ (reference sequence). The CDR3 contains 16 residues. This CDR3 reads CASSLTSGRPQDTQYF. CDR3 DNA sequence: TGTGCCAGCAGCTTAACTAGCGGGAGACCACAAGATACGCAGTATTTT. The full variable domain, completed using reference TRBV7-9 and TRBJ2-3, is DTGVSQNPRHKITKRGQNVTFRCDPISEHNRLYWYRQTLGQGPEFLTYFQNEAQLEKSRLLSDRFSAERPKGSFSTLEIQRTEQGDSAMYLCASSLTSGRPQDTQYFGPGTRLTVL.

The rearrangement links TRBV5-1 to TRBJ2-5; D gene ambiguous. The length of the CDR3 is 13 residues. Trimming removed 4 bases at V and 0 bases at J, with 7 bases between. Germline CDR1 reads SGHRS; CDR2 reads YFSETQ. The CDR3 nucleotides read TGCGCCAGCAGCCTACACTACCAAGAGACCCAGTACTTC. Translation gives CASSLHYQETQYF.

This sequence joins TRBV6-5 and TRBJ1-1; tentative D call: TRBD1 (6 bases). The germline V and J ends were trimmed by 2 bases and 4 bases, with 8 bases remaining between them. Germline loops: CDR1 MNHEY, CDR2 SVGAGI. The CDR3 totals 13 residues. The CDR3 DNA sequence: TGTGCCAGCAGTTACGCCAGGGGCACTGAAGCTTTCTTT. It encodes CASSYARGTEAFF.

The V call is TRBV19, the J call TRBJ1-6, with D possibly being TRBD1 (5 bases). In germline, CDR1 is LNHDA, CDR2 SQIVND (reference sequence). The V end lost 2 bases, the J end lost 5 bases, and 16 bases lay between the germline ends. CDR3 size: 17 residues. The CDR3 region is CASSIRPPETDNSPLHF. CDR3 sequence (DNA): TGTGCCAGTAGTATAAGGCCTCCCGAGACAGATAATTCACCCCTCCACTTT.